This paragraph covers one T cell receptor beta chain sequence. V dropped 8 bases and J dropped 2 bases, with 7 bases sitting between them. This CDR3 comprises 12 residues. The germline CDR1 and CDR2 sequences are MDHEN and SYDVKM. The data were taken from a study of blood T cell repertoires in COVID-19. Across the study: PBMCs, B-cell-depleted T cells, or T cells were the source of the cDNA or gDNA that made up the material.

In the source study's methods: Cell counts per sample came from amplifying reference gene primers. Clones were sequenced by immunoSEQ multiplex PCR, and TCRdb holds only the in-frame ones, with some missing. The V and J calls and the clone size are those of that table, but D and trimming were determined from the DNA. The data hold 200,000 to 300,000 clones, with 86% observed a single time. This receptor was identified in a man of 80 years or more with acute or convalescent COVID-19. This sequence joins TRBV28 and TRBJ1-3, with D possibly TRBD1 on 5 matching bases. The sequenced sample was peripheral blood. CDR3 nucleotide sequence: TGTGCCAGCGCGGGGGCTGGAAACACCATATATTTT. Translated, it gives CASAGAGNTIYF.